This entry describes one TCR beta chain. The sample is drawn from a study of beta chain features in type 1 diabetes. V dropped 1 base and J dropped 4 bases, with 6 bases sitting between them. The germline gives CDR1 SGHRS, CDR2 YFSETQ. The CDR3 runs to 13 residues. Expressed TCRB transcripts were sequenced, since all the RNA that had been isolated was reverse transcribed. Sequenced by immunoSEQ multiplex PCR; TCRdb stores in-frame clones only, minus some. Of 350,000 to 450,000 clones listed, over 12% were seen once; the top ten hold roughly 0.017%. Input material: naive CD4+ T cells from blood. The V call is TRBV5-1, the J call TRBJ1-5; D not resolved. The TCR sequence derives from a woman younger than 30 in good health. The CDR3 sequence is CASSLYRNQPQHF. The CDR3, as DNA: TGCGCCAGCAGCTTGTACAGAAATCAGCCCCAGCATTTT.